Sequencing of this T cell receptor beta chain was carried out in a study of blood T cells in healthy people across ages. General study points: Because donor CMV status was unknown, expanded clonotype changes were possibly confounded. Higher diversity, along with more naive CD4+ cells, distinguished long-lived donors from aged donors. The study found TCR beta diversity correlated strongly with naive T cell percentage. Those diversity estimates obtained from one million T cells were thought to be underestimates.

Comments on this clonotype: The antigen is not known.

Unmatched junction bases numbered 9, after V lost 6 bases and J lost 3 bases. Germline lookup yields CDR1 MDHEN and CDR2 SYDVKM. CDR3 length: 15 residues. A second 7 to 11 cycle PCR used barcoded and J-beta primers. TCRdb passed the 5' RACE reads through MiXCR, listing each CDR3 protein once. The repertoire holds 1.5 million to 2 million distinct CDR3 sequences, around 50% seen once, with more than 2% in the top ten. The chain uses TRBV28 and TRBJ2-5, with TRBD2 identical over 8 bases. The sequence derives from a middle-aged woman in good health. Sequenced material: blood. The CDR3 bases are TGTGCCAGCAGCCGCTGGCGGGGGGAAAAAGAGACCCAGTACTTC. Translating gives CASSRWRGEKETQYF.